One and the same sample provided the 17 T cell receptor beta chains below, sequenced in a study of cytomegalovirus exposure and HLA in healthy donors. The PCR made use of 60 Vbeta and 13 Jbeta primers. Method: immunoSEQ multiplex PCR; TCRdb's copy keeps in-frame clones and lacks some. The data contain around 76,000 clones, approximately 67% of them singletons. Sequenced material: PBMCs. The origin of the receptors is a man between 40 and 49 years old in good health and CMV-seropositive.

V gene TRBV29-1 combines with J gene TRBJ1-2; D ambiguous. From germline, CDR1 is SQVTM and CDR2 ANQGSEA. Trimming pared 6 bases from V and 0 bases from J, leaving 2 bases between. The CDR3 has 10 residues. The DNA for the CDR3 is TGCAGCGTCGCTAACTATGGCTACACCTTC. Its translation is CSVANYGYTF.

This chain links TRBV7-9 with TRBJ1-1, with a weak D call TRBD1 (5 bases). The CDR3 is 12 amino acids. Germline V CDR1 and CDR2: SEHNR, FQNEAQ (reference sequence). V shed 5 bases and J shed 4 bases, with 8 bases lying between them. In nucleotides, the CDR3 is TGTGCCAGCAGCCCAGGGTTCACTGAAGCTTTCTTT. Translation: CASSPGFTEAFF.

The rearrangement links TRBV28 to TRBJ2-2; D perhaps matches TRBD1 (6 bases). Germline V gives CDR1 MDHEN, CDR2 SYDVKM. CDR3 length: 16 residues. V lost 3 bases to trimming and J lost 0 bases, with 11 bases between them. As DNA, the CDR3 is TGTGCCAGCAGTTTTCAGCGACAGGCGAACACCGGGGAGCTGTTTTTT. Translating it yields CASSFQRQANTGELFF.

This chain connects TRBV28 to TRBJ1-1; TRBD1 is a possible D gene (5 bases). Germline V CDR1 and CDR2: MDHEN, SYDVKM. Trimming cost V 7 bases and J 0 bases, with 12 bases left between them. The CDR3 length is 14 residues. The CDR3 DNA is TGTGCCAGCACCGAGAAAGGGGTGAACACTGAAGCTTTCTTT. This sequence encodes CASTEKGVNTEAFF.

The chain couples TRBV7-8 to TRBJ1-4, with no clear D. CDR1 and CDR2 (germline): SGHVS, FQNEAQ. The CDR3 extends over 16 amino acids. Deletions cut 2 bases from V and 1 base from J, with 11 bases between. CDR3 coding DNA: TGTGCCAGCAGCTTAACAGTCAGTAGAACTAATGAAAAACTGTTTTTT. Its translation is CASSLTVSRTNEKLFF.

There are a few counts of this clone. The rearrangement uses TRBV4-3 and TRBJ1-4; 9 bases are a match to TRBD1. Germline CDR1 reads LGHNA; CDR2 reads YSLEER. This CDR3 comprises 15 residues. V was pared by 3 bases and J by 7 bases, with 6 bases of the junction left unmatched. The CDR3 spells CASSHPGQGFEKLFF. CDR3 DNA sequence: TGCGCCAGCAGCCACCCGGGACAGGGATTTGAAAAACTGTTTTTT.

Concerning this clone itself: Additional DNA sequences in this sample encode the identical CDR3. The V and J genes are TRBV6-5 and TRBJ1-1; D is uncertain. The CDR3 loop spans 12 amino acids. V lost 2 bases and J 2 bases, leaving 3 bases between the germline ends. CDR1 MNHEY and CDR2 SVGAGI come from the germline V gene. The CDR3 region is CASSYPNTEAFF. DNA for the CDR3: TGTGCCAGCAGTTACCCTAACACTGAAGCTTTCTTT.

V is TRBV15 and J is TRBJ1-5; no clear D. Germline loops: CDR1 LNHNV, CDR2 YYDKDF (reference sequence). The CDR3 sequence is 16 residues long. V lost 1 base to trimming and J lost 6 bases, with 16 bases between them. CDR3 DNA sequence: TGTGCCACCAGCAGAGGGGAGCTTATAGCCAGTCAGCCCCAGCATTTT. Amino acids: CATSRGELIASQPQHF.

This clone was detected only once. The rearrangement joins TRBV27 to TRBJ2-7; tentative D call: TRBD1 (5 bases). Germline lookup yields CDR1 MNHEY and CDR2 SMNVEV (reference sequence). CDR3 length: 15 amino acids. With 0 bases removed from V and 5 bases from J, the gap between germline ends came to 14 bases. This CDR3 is CASSLSGQGPHEQYF. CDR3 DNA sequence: TGTGCCAGCAGTTTATCCGGTCAGGGCCCCCACGAGCAGTACTTC.

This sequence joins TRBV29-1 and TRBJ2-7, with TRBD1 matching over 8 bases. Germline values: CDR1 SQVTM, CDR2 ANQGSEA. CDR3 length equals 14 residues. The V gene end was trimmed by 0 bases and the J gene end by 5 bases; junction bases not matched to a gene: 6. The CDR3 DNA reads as TGCAGCGTTGAAGAAGGCACAGGGGGAAACGAGCAGTACTTC. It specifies CSVEEGTGGNEQYF.

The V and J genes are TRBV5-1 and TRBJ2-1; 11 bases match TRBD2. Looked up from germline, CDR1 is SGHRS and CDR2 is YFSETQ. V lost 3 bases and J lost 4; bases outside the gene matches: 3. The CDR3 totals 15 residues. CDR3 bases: TGCGCCAGCAGCTCGGGACTAGCGGATTACAATGAGCAGTTCTTC. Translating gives CASSSGLADYNEQFF.

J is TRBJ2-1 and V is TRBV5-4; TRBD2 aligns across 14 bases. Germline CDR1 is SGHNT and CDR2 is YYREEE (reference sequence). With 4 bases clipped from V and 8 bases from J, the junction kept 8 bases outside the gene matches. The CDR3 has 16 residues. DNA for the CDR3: TGTGCCAGCAGCCACGCCATGACTAGCGGGGGGGATGAGCAGTTCTTC. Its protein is CASSHAMTSGGDEQFF.

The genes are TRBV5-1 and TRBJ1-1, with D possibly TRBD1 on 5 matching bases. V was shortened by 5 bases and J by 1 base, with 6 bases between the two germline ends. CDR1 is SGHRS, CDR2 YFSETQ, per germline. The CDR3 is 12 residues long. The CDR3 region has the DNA TGCGCCAGCAGGGGGGGGAACACTGAAGCTTTCTTT. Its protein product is CASRGGNTEAFF.

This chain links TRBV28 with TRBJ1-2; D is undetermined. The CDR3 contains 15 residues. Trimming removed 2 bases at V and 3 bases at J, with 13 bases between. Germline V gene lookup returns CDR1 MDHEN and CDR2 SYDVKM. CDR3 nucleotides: TGTGCCAGCAGTTTAGGGTTTGGTCAGGACTATGGCTACACCTTC. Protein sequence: CASSLGFGQDYGYTF.

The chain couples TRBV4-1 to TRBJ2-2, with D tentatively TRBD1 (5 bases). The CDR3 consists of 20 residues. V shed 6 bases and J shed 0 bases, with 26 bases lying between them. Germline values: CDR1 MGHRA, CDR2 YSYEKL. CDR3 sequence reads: CASRPKILVSSGSNTGELFF. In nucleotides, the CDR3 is TGCGCCAGCAGGCCAAAAATACTGGTGTCGTCAGGGTCGAACACCGGGGAGCTGTTTTTT.

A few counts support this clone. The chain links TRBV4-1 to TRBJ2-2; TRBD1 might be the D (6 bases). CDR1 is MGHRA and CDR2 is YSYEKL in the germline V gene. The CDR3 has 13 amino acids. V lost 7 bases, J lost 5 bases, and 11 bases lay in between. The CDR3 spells CASTLGGTGELFF. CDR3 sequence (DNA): TGCGCCAGCACCCTAGGGGGAACCGGGGAGCTGTTTTTT.

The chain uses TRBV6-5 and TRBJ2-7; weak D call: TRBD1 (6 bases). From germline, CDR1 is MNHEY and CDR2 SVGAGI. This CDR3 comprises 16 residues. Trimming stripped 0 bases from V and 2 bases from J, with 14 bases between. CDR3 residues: CASSYSEGGAAYEQYF. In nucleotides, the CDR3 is TGTGCCAGCAGTTACTCGGAAGGGGGTGCGGCCTACGAGCAGTACTTC.